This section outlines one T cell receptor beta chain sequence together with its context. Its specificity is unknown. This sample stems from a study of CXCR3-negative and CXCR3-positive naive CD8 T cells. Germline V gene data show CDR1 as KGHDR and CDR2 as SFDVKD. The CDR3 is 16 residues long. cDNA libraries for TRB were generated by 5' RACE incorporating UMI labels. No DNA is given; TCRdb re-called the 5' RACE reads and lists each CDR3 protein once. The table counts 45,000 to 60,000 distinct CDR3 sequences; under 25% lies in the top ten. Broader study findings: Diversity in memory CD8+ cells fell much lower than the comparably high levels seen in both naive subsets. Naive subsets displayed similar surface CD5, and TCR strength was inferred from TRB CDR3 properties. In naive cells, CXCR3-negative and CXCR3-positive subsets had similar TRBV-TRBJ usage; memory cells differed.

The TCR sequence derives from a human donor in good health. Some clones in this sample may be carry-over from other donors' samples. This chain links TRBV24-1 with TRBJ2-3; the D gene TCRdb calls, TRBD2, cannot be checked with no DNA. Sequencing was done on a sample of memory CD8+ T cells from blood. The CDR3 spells CATSDLLAASTDTQYF.